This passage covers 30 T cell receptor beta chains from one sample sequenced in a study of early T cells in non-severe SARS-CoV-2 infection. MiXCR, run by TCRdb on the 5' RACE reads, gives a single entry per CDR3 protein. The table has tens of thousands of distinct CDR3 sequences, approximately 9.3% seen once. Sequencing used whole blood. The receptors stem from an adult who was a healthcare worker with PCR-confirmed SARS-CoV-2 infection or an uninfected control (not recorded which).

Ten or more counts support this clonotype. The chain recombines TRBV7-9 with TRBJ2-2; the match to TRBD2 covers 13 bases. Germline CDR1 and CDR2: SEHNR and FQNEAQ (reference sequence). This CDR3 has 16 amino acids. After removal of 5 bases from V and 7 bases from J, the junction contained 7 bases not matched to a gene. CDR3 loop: CASSPRGLAGVGELFF. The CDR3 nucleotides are TGTGCCAGCAGCCCCCGAGGACTAGCGGGAGTCGGGGAGCTGTTTTTT. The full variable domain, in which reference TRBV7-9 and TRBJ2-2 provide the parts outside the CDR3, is DTGVSQNPRHKITKRGQNVTFRCDPISEHNRLYWYRQTLGQGPEFLTYFQNEAQLEKSRLLSDRFSAERPKGSFSTLEIQRTEQGDSAMYLCASSPRGLAGVGELFFGEGSRLTVL.

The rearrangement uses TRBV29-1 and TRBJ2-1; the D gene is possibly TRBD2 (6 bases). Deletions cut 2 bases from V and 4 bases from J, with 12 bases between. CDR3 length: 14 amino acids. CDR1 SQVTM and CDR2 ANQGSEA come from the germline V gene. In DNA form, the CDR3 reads TGCAGCGTTGAACGGCGGGATAAGTACAATGAGCAGTTCTTC. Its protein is CSVERRDKYNEQFF.

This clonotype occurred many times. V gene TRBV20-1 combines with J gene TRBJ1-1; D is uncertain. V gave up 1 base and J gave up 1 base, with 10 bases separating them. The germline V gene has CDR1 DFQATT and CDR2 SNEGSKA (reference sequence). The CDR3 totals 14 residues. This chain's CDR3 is CSARGVSANTEAFF. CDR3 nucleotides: TGCAGTGCTAGAGGGGTTTCAGCGAACACTGAAGCTTTCTTT.

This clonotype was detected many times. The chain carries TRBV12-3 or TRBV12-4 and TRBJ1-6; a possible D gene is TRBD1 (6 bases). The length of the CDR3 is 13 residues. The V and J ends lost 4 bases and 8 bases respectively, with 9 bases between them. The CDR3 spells CASSYNRDSPLHF. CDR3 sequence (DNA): TGTGCCAGCAGTTACAACAGGGATTCACCCCTCCACTTT.

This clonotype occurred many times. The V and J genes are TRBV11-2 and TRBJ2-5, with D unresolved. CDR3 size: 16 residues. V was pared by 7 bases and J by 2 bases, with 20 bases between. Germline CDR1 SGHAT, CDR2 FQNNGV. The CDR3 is CASTRQSDWLQETQYF. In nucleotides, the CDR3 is TGTGCCAGCACCAGACAATCCGACTGGCTTCAAGAGACCCAGTACTTC.

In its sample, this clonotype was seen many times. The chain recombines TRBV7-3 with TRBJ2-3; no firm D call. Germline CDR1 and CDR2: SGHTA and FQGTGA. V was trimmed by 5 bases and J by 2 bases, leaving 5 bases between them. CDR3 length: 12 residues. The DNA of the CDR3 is TGTGCCAGCAGCCACCCCACAGATACGCAGTATTTT. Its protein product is CASSHPTDTQYF.

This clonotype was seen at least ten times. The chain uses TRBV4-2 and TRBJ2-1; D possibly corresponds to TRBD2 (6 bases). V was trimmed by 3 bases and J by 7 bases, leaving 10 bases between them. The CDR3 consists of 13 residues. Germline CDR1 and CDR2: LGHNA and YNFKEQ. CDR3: CASSQRLGNEQFF. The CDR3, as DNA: TGTGCCAGCAGCCAGCGACTAGGGAATGAGCAGTTCTTC.

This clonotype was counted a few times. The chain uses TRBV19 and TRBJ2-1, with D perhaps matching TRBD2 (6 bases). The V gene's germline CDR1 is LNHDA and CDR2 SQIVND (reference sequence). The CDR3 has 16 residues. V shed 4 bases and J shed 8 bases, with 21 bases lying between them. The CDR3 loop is CASSRPAGIPFDEQFF. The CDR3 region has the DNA TGTGCCAGTAGTAGGCCGGCGGGAATCCCCTTCGATGAGCAGTTCTTC.

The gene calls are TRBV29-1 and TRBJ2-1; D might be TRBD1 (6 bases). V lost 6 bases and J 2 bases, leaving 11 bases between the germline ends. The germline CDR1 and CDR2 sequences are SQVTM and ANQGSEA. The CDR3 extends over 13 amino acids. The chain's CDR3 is CSVSQGPYNEQFF. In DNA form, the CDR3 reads TGCAGCGTCTCACAGGGTCCCTACAATGAGCAGTTCTTC.

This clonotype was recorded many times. In DNA form, the CDR3 reads TGTGCCAGCAGTTACTTCATCACCTATAGCAATCAGCCCCAGCATTTT. Translation gives CASSYFITYSNQPQHF. This chain links TRBV6-2 or TRBV6-3 with TRBJ1-5; D remains ambiguous. The ends were cut back, 1 base at V and 0 bases at J, with 10 bases in the middle. This CDR3 region has 16 residues. CDR1 MNHEY and CDR2 SVGEGT come from the germline V gene.

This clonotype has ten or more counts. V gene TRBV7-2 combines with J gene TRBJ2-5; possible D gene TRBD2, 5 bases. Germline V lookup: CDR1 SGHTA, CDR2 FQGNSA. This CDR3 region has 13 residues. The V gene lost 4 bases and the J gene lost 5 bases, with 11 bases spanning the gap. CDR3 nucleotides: TGTGCCAGCAGCTCGAGTACGGGGGAGACCCAGTACTTC. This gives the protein CASSSSTGETQYF. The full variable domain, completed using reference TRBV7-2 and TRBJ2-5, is GAGVSQSPSNKVTEKGKDVELRCDPISGHTALYWYRQSLGQGLEFLIYFQGNSAPDKSGLPSDRFSAERTGGSVSTLTIQRTQQEDSAVYLCASSSSTGETQYFGPGTRLLVL.

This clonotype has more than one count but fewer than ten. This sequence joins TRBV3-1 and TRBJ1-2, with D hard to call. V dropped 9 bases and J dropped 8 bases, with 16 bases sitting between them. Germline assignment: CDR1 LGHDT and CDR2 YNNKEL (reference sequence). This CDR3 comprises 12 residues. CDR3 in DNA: TGTGCCAGTTTTAAGCTGGGTGTAGGCTACACCTTC. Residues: CASFKLGVGYTF. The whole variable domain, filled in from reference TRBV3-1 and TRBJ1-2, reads DTAVSQTPKYLVTQMGNDKSIKCEQNLGHDTMYWYKQDSKKFLKIMFSYNNKELIINETVPNRFSPKSPDKAHLNLHINSLELGDSAVYFCASFKLGVGYTFGSGTRLTVV.

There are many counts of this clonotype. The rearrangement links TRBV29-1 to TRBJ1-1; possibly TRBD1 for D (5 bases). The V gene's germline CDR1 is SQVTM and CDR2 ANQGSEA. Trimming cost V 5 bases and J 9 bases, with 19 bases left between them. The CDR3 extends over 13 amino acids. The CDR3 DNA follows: TGCAGCGTTCTCGGCTCGGGGCGTTTGAAAGCTTTCTTT. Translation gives CSVLGSGRLKAFF.

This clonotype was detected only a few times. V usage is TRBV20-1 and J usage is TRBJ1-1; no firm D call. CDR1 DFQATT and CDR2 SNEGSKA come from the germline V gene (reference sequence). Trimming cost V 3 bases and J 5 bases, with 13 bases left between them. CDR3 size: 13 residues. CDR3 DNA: TGCAGTGCTAGGGTCTGGGTTGGGACTGAAGCTTTCTTT. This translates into CSARVWVGTEAFF.

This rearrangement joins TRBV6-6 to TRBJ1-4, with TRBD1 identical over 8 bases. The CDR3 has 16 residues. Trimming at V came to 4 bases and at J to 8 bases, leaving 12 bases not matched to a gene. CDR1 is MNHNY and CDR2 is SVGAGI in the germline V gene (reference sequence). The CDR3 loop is CASSFHRTGPSEKLFF. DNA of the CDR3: TGTGCCAGCAGTTTCCATCGGACAGGGCCGTCCGAAAAACTGTTTTTT.

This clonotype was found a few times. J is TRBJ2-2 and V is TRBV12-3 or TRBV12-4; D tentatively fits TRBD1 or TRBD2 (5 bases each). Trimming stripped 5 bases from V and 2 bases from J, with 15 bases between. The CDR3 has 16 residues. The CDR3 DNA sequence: TGTGCCAGCAGTCCGGGGCTAGTGAGAAACACCGGGGAGCTGTTTTTT. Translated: CASSPGLVRNTGELFF.

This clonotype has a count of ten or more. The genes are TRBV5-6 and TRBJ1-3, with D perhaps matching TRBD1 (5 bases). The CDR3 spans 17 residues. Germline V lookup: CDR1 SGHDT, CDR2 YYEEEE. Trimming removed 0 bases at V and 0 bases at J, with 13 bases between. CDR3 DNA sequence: TGTGCCAGCAGCTTGGCCCGGGGGTCAGCCTCTGGAAACACCATATATTTT. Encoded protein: CASSLARGSASGNTIYF.

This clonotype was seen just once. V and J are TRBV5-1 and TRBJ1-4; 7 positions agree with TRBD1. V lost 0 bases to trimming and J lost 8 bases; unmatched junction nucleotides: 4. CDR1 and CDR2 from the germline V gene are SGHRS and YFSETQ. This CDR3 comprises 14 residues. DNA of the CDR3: TGCGCCAGCAGCTTGGGACAGGGCGGCGAAAAACTGTTTTTT. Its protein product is CASSLGQGGEKLFF.

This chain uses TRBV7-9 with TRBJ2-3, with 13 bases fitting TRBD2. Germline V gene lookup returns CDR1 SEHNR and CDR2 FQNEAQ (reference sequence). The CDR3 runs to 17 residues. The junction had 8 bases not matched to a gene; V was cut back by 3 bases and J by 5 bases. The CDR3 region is CASSFGLAGAAEDTQYF. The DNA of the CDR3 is TGTGCCAGCAGCTTCGGACTAGCGGGAGCGGCCGAAGATACGCAGTATTTT.

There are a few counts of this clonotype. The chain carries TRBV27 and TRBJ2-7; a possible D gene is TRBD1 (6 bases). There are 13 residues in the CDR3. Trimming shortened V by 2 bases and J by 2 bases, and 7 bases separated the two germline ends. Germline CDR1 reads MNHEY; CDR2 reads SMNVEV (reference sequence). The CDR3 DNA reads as TGTGCCAGCAGTTTAAGGACAGCCTACGAGCAGTACTTC. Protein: CASSLRTAYEQYF.

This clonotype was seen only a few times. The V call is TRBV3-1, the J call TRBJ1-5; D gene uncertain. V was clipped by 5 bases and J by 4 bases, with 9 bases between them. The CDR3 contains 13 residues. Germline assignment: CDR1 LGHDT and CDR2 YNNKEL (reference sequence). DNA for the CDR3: TGTGCCAGCAGCGCCCAATGGAATCAGCCCCAGCATTTT. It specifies CASSAQWNQPQHF.

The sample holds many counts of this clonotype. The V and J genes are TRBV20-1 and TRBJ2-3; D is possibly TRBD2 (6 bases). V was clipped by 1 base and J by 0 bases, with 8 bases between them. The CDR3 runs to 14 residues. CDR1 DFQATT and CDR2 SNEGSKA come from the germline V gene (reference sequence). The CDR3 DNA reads TGCAGTGCTAGAGTTAGCGGCAGCACAGATACGCAGTATTTT. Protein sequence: CSARVSGSTDTQYF.

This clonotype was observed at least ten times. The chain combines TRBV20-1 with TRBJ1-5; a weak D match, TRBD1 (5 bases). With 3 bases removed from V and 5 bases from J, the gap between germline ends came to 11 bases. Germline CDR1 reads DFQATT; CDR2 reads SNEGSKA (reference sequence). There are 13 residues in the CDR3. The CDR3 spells CSARLDSDQPQHF. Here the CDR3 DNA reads TGCAGTGCTAGGCTAGACAGCGATCAGCCCCAGCATTTT.

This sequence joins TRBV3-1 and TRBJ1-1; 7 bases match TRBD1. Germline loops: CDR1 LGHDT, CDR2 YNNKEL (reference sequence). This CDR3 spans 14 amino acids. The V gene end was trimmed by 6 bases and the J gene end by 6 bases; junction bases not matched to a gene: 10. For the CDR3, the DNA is TGTGCCAGCAGGCAATACACAGGGGTACCTGAAGCTTTCTTT. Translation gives CASRQYTGVPEAFF. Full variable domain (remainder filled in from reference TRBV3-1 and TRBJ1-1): DTAVSQTPKYLVTQMGNDKSIKCEQNLGHDTMYWYKQDSKKFLKIMFSYNNKELIINETVPNRFSPKSPDKAHLNLHINSLELGDSAVYFCASRQYTGVPEAFFGQGTRLTVV.

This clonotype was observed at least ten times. In nucleotides, the CDR3 is TGCAGTGCCAGTCGGCTGAAGACCTATGGCTACACCTTC. As protein: CSASRLKTYGYTF. The chain joins TRBV20-1 to TRBJ1-2; D is unresolved. This CDR3 comprises 13 residues. The V end was cut by 6 bases, the J end by 4 bases, with 15 bases between. Per the germline V gene, CDR1 is DFQATT and CDR2 is SNEGSKA (reference sequence).

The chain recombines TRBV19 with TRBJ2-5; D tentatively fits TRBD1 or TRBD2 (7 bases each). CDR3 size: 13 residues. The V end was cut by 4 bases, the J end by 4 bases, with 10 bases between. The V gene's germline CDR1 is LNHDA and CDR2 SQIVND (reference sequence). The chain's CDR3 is CASSSRGGETQYF. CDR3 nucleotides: TGTGCCAGTAGTAGCAGGGGGGGAGAGACCCAGTACTTC.

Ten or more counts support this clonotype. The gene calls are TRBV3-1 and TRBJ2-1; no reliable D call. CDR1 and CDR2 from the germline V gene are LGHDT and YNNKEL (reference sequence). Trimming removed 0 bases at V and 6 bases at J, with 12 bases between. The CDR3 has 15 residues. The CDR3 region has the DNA TGTGCCAGCAGCCAAGAAGGCAAACGTGGCAATGAGCAGTTCTTC. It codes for CASSQEGKRGNEQFF.

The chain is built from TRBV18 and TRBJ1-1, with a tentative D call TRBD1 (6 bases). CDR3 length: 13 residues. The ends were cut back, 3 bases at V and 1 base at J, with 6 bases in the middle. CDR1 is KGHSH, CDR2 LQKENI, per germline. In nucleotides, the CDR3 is TGTGCCAGCTCACCGGGACAGAACACTGAAGCTTTCTTT. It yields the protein CASSPGQNTEAFF.

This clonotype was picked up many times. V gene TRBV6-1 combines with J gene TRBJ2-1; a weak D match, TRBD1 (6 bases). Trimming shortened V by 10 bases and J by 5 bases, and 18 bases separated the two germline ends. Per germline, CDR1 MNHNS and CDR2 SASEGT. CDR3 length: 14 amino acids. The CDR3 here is CATTAGTTNNEQFF. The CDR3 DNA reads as TGTGCCACCACCGCCGGGACAACAAACAATGAGCAGTTCTTC.

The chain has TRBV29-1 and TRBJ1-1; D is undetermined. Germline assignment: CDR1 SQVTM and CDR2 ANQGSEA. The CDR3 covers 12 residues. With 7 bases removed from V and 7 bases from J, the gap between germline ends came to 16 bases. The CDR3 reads CSGGGIAGEAFF. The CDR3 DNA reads TGCAGCGGGGGTGGTATCGCGGGTGAAGCTTTCTTT.